The 29 T cell receptor beta chains given below trace back to one sample, sequenced in a study of T cell repertoires in cytomegalovirus infection. One entry per CDR3 protein results from TCRdb running MiXCR on the reads. The table shows about 150,000 distinct CDR3 sequences, with 23% occurring only once. The sequenced sample consisted of PBMCs. The source of these receptors is a human donor in good health (CMV status not recorded). Some clones in this sample may be carry-over from other donors' samples.

About this clonotype: The junction departs from germline at one end; a sequencing error may be responsible. The chain employs TRBV6-2 or TRBV6-3 and TRBJ1-1; unclear D gene. The CDR3 is made up of 12 amino acids. Germline V gene lookup returns CDR1 MNHEY and CDR2 SVGEGT. CDR3 sequence reads: CAISHGLSRAFF. As DNA, the CDR3 is TGTGCCATCAGTCACGGATTGTCAAGGGCTTTCTTT.

Ten or more counts support this clonotype. The chain employs TRBV28 and TRBJ2-3, with 8 nucleotides matching TRBD1. Trimming at V came to 3 bases and at J to 5 bases, leaving 4 bases not matched to a gene. Germline CDR1 is MDHEN and CDR2 is SYDVKM. The CDR3 runs to 14 residues. CDR3 loop: CASSFQGAVDTQYF. The CDR3 DNA is TGTGCCAGCAGTTTTCAGGGGGCAGTAGATACGCAGTATTTT.

This clonotype was picked up a small number of times. This sequence joins TRBV24-1 and TRBJ1-2; 11 nucleotides agree with TRBD1. Germline V CDR1 and CDR2: KGHDR, SFDVKD. The CDR3 is 15 residues long. The V segment lost 2 bases and the J segment 3 bases; nucleotides outside the gene matches: 1. The DNA for the CDR3 is TGTGCCACCAGTGATTGGACAGGGGGCGACTATGGCTACACCTTC. Protein product: CATSDWTGGDYGYTF.

This clonotype has ten or more counts. This chain uses TRBV7-2 with TRBJ1-1; D is undetermined. The V end was cut by 3 bases, the J end by 7 bases, with 6 bases between. The CDR3 contains 11 residues. Germline lookup yields CDR1 SGHTA and CDR2 FQGNSA. The CDR3 reads CASSFWDEAFF. CDR3 in DNA: TGTGCCAGCAGCTTTTGGGATGAAGCTTTCTTT.

This clonotype was picked up a small number of times. The rearrangement links TRBV12-3 or TRBV12-4 to TRBJ1-2, with D perhaps matching TRBD1 (6 bases). V lost 4 bases, J lost 4 bases, and 13 bases lay in between. The CDR3 is 14 residues long. The CDR3 loop is CASSSTTGLYGYTF. The CDR3 DNA reads TGTGCCAGCAGTTCGACTACAGGGCTCTATGGCTACACCTTC.

The sample holds a few counts of this clonotype. The rearrangement uses TRBV7-2 and TRBJ2-2; 9 nucleotides agree with TRBD1. Germline CDR1 SGHTA, CDR2 FQGNSA. The V segment lost 1 base and the J segment 1 base; nucleotides outside the gene matches: 10. The CDR3 consists of 19 residues. CDR3 amino acids: CASSLGGSGTGKNTGELFF. CDR3 sequence (DNA): TGTGCCAGCAGCTTAGGCGGGTCCGGGACAGGGAAGAACACCGGGGAGCTGTTTTTT.

V and J are TRBV11-2 and TRBJ2-7; TRBD2 aligns across 7 bases. The CDR3 length is 15 residues. Germline V CDR1 and CDR2: SGHAT, FQNNGV. Unmatched junction bases numbered 11, after V lost 5 bases and J lost 4 bases. For the CDR3, the DNA is TGTGCCAGCAGCCCTCTAGGACGGCGGGAGTACGAGCAGTACTTC. Translating it yields CASSPLGRREYEQYF.

The chain employs TRBV7-3 and TRBJ2-5, with TRBD1 matching 8 bases. The CDR3 contains 15 residues. Trimming took 5 bases from V and 1 from J; bases not matched to a gene: 6. CDR1 is SGHTA, CDR2 FQGTGA, per germline. CDR3 nucleotide sequence: TGTGCCAGCAGCAAAGCAGGGGGCTTCCAAGAGACCCAGTACTTC. Its protein is CASSKAGGFQETQYF.

This clonotype was counted only a few times. The rearrangement uses TRBV28 and TRBJ2-7, with D perhaps TRBD2 (5 bases). The CDR3 sequence is 12 residues long. Germline loops: CDR1 MDHEN, CDR2 SYDVKM. V shed 3 bases and J shed 10 bases, with 13 bases lying between them. The CDR3 DNA is TGTGCCAGCAGTTTTCCGGTAGGACTCCAGTACTTC. It is translated as CASSFPVGLQYF.

Comments on this clonotype: This may arise from a read error, as a much more abundant clone is one base away. CDR3 loop: CASSVRTSEYQETRYF. DNA of the CDR3: TGTGCCAGCAGCGTCAGGACTAGCGAGTACCAAGAGACCCGGTACTTC. The V call is TRBV7-4, the J call TRBJ2-5, with 9 bases matching TRBD2. The CDR3 runs 16 residues. Germline V gene lookup returns CDR1 SGHVT and CDR2 SQSDAQ.

In its sample, this clonotype was seen a few times. The rearrangement joins TRBV12-3 or TRBV12-4 to TRBJ1-2, with TRBD1 identical over 9 bases. V dropped 6 bases and J dropped 4; count of bases not matched to a gene: 3. The length of the CDR3 is 13 residues. The CDR3, as DNA: TGTGCCAGCAGGTCGGGACAGGGCTATGGCTACACCTTC. It codes for CASRSGQGYGYTF.

This clonotype has just a few counts. This rearrangement joins TRBV11-1 to TRBJ2-5; tentatively, D is TRBD2 (6 bases). Per germline, CDR1 SGHAT and CDR2 FQDESV (reference sequence). V shed 5 bases and J shed 5 bases, with 15 bases lying between them. The CDR3 length is 14 residues. The CDR3 bases are TGTGCCAGCAGCGGGGGACTGCCCCCGGAGACCCAGTACTTC. Residues: CASSGGLPPETQYF. The full variable domain, its missing parts supplied by reference TRBV11-1 and TRBJ2-5, is EAEVAQSPRYKITEKSQAVAFWCDPISGHATLYWYRQILGQGPELLVQFQDESVVDDSQLPKDRFSAERLKGVDSTLKIQPAELGDSAMYLCASSGGLPPETQYFGPGTRLLVL.

This clonotype was seen a handful of times. This chain links TRBV10-3 with TRBJ2-1, with 14 bases aligning to TRBD2. This CDR3 comprises 15 residues. Germline V gives CDR1 ENHRY, CDR2 SYGVKD. Trimming at V came to 4 bases and at J to 7 bases, leaving 3 bases not matched to a gene. The chain's CDR3 is CAISGTSGGKNEQFF. The CDR3 coding sequence is TGTGCCATCAGTGGGACTAGCGGGGGGAAGAATGAGCAGTTCTTC.

This clonotype was observed many times. The chain combines TRBV7-2 with TRBJ1-6, with D unclear. Trimming left V 4 bases short and J 7 bases short, with 14 bases between. The CDR3 covers 15 residues. Germline V gene data show CDR1 as SGHTA and CDR2 as FQGNSA. CDR3 amino acids: CASSSGSSVNSPLHF. As DNA, the CDR3 is TGTGCCAGCAGCTCTGGGTCGTCCGTAAATTCACCCCTCCACTTT.

This clonotype appeared a few times. The chain recombines TRBV5-4 with TRBJ2-1; D is unclear. The CDR3 sequence is 15 residues long. Trimming removed 0 bases from V and 0 bases from J, with 7 bases in between. Germline V CDR1 and CDR2: SGHNT, YYREEE (reference sequence). CDR3: CASSLELNSYNEQFF. The CDR3 nucleotides read TGTGCCAGCAGCTTGGAATTAAACTCCTACAATGAGCAGTTCTTC.

This clonotype was detected only a few times. The rearrangement joins TRBV12-3 or TRBV12-4 to TRBJ2-7, with D possibly being TRBD2 (6 bases). The CDR3 consists of 14 residues. The germline V and J ends were trimmed by 1 base and 6 bases, with 13 bases remaining between them. CDR3 coding DNA: TGTGCCAGCAGTTTAGTCACCGGGGGTTCCGAGCAGTACTTC. Amino acids: CASSLVTGGSEQYF.

This clonotype was seen only a few times. This chain uses TRBV28 with TRBJ2-5; 7 positions agree with TRBD1. CDR1 and CDR2 (germline): MDHEN, SYDVKM. V was pared by 4 bases and J by 2 bases, with 7 bases of the junction left unmatched. CDR3 length: 15 residues. CDR3 region: CASSSLQGWQETQYF. CDR3 nucleotide sequence: TGTGCCAGCAGTTCCCTACAGGGGTGGCAAGAGACCCAGTACTTC.

This clonotype has only a few counts. The DNA of the CDR3 is TGTGCCAGCAGGACCGGGACTAGCGGCTACGAGCAGTACTTC. It specifies CASRTGTSGYEQYF. The V and J genes are TRBV28 and TRBJ2-7, with TRBD2 identical over 11 bases. After removal of 6 bases from V and 3 bases from J, the junction contained 4 bases not matched to a gene. Germline-derived CDR1 and CDR2 are MDHEN and SYDVKM. CDR3 size: 14 residues.

The chain is built from TRBV6-6 and TRBJ1-5; no reliable D call. V lost 0 bases and J 0 bases, leaving 9 bases between the germline ends. This CDR3 contains 16 residues. Germline V gene data show CDR1 as MNHNY and CDR2 as SVGAGI (reference sequence). In nucleotides, the CDR3 is TGTGCCAGCAGTTACTCGATACAGATTAGCAATCAGCCCCAGCATTTT. Translated, it gives CASSYSIQISNQPQHF.

The rearrangement joins TRBV12-3 or TRBV12-4 to TRBJ1-5; TRBD1 matches 10 bases. V was clipped by 6 bases and J by 4 bases; unmatched bases: 6. This CDR3 is 15 amino acids long. The CDR3 DNA sequence: TGTGCCAGCAGCCGGGGACAGGGGCGAAATCAGCCCCAGCATTTT. This gives the protein CASSRGQGRNQPQHF.

This clonotype showed up many times. The V and J genes are TRBV10-3 and TRBJ1-1; possible D gene TRBD1, 6 bases. The CDR3 has 14 residues. V lost 10 bases to trimming and J lost 0 bases, with 15 bases between them. Germline values: CDR1 ENHRY, CDR2 SYGVKD. In DNA form, the CDR3 reads TGTGCCACCAACAGGGATCGTATGAACACTGAAGCTTTCTTT. Protein: CATNRDRMNTEAFF.

This chain connects TRBV4-3 to TRBJ1-2, with 7 bases lining up with TRBD1. Unmatched junction bases numbered 6, after V lost 1 base and J lost 7 bases. Looked up from germline, CDR1 is LGHNA and CDR2 is YSLEER. CDR3 length: 14 residues. CDR3 nucleotides: TGCGCCAGCAGCCAAGCTACAGGGGAGGGTGGCTACACCTTC. The encoded protein is CASSQATGEGGYTF.

This clonotype was seen repeatedly, ten times or more. The chain carries TRBV12-3 or TRBV12-4 and TRBJ1-5; no firm D call. The CDR3 has 14 amino acids. Trimming shortened V by 2 bases and J by 5 bases, and 10 bases separated the two germline ends. The DNA for the CDR3 is TGTGCCAGCAGTTTAAGGCAACTAGATCAGCCCCAGCATTTT. Residues: CASSLRQLDQPQHF.

There are many counts of this clonotype. This chain links TRBV6-2 or TRBV6-3 with TRBJ2-7; D gene unclear. V lost 6 bases, J lost 1 base, and 7 bases lay in between. The CDR3 covers 12 residues. Germline V gene lookup returns CDR1 MNHEY and CDR2 SVGEGT. The CDR3 protein is CASRHASYEQYF. CDR3 DNA sequence: TGTGCCAGCAGGCACGCATCCTACGAGCAGTACTTC.

This sequence joins TRBV6-2 or TRBV6-3 and TRBJ2-1, with D perhaps matching TRBD1 (6 bases). Germline V CDR1 and CDR2: MNHEY, SVGEGT. CDR3 size: 15 residues. The V end lost 5 bases, the J end lost 9 bases, and 20 bases lay between the germline ends. The CDR3 bases are TGTGCCAGCAGTACGCCGGGACAAGCGCACGGTGAGCAGTTCTTC. Protein product: CASSTPGQAHGEQFF.

The table lists this clonotype with a few counts. The CDR3 DNA reads as TGTGCCAGCAGCTCTACCGGGACAGCGCGCGAAAAACTGTTTTTT. This sequence encodes CASSSTGTAREKLFF. The rearrangement uses TRBV7-3 and TRBJ1-4; TRBD1 aligns across 7 bases. The V segment lost 4 bases and the J segment 8 bases; nucleotides outside the gene matches: 10. The CDR3 consists of 15 residues. In germline, CDR1 is SGHTA, CDR2 FQGTGA.

As to this clonotype: Possible read error: a much larger clone is one base away. This chain uses TRBV11-2 with TRBJ2-5; tentative D call: TRBD1 (5 bases). The CDR3 runs to 15 residues. CDR1 is SGHAT, CDR2 FQNNGV, per germline. The CDR3 DNA reads as TGTGCCAGCAGCATCGACAGTGACTTCCAAGAGCCCCAGTACTTC. Translated, it gives CASSIDSDFQEPQYF.

The table lists this clonotype with many counts. The V call is TRBV7-2, the J call TRBJ2-2, with TRBD1 identical over 7 bases. This CDR3 contains 17 residues. Trimming cost V 7 bases and J 5 bases; bases outside gene matches: 16. Looked up from germline, CDR1 is SGHTA and CDR2 is FQGNSA. In DNA form, the CDR3 reads TGTGCCAGCACCTGGGAACCGGGACAGAGATTTACCGGGGAGCTGTTTTTT. Amino acids: CASTWEPGQRFTGELFF.

There are many counts of this clonotype. This chain uses TRBV11-2 with TRBJ1-5, with unresolved D. V lost 6 bases, J lost 3 bases, and 9 bases lay in between. Germline CDR1 and CDR2: SGHAT and FQNNGV. The CDR3 covers 13 residues. CDR3 loop: CASRRNFNQPQHF. As DNA, the CDR3 is TGTGCCAGCAGACGGAATTTCAATCAGCCCCAGCATTTT.